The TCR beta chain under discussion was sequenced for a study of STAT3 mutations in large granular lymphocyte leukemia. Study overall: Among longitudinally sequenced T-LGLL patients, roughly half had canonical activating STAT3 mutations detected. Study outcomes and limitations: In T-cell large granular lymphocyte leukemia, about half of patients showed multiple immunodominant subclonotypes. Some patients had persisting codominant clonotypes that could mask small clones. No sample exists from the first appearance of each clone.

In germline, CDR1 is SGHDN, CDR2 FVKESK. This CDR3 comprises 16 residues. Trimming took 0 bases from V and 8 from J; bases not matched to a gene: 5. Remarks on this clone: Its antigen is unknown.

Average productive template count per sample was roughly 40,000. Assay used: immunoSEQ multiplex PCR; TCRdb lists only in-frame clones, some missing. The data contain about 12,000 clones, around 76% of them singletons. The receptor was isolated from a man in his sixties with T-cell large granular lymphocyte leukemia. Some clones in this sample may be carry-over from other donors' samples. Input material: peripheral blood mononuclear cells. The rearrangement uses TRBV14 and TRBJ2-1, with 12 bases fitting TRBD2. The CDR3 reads CASSQERLAGDDEQFF. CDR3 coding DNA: TGTGCCAGCAGCCAAGAGAGACTAGCGGGAGACGATGAGCAGTTCTTC.